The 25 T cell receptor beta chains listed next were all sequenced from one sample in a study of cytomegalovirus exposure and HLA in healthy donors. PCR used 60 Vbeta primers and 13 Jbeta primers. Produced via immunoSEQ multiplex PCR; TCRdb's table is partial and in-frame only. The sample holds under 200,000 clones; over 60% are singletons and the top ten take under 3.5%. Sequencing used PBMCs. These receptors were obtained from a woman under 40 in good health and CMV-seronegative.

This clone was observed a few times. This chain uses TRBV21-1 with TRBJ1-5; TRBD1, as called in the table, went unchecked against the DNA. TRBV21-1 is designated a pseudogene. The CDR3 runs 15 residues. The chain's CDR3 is CASSRAWQLNQPQHF. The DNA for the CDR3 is TGTGCCAGCAGCAGAGCTTGGCAGTTAAATCAGCCCCAGCATTTT.

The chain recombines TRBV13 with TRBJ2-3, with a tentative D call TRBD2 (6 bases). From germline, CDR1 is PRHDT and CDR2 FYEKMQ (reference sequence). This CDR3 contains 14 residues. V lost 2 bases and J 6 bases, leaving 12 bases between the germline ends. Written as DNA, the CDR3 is TGTGCCAGCAGCTTAAGGACTATCATTGATACGCAGTATTTT. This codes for CASSLRTIIDTQYF.

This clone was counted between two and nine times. The CDR3 DNA is TGTGCCAGCAGTTACTCCCAAAAGGGGGACACTGAAGCTTTCTTT. Encoded protein: CASSYSQKGDTEAFF. This chain links TRBV6-5 with TRBJ1-1; possible D gene TRBD1, 6 bases. V gave up 0 bases and J gave up 3 bases, with 11 bases separating them. Germline-derived CDR1 and CDR2 are MNHEY and SVGAGI. The CDR3 spans 15 residues.

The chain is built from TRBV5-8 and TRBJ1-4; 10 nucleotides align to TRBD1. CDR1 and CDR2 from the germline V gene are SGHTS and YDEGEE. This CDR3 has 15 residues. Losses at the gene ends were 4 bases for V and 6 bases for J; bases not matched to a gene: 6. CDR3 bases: TGTGCCAGCAGCCCGGGGACAGGGGAATATGAAAAACTGTTTTTT. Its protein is CASSPGTGEYEKLFF.

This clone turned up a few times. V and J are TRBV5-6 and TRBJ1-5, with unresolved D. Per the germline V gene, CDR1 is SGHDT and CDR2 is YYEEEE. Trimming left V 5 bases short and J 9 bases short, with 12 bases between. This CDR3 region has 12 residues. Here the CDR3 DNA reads TGTGCCAGCAGTTTTAGCCCGGGGCCCCAGCATTTT. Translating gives CASSFSPGPQHF.

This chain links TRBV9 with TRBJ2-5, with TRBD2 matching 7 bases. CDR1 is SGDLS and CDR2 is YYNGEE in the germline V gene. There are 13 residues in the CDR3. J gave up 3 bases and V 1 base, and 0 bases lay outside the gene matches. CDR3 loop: CASSVLAEETQYF. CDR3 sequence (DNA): TGTGCCAGCAGCGTACTAGCGGAAGAGACCCAGTACTTC.

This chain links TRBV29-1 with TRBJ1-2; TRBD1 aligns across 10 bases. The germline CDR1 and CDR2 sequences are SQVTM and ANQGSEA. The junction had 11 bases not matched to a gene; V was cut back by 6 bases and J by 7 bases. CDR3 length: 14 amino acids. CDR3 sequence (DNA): TGCAGCGTCGTGACAGGGGGCTTACTACGTGGCTACACCTTC. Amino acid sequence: CSVVTGGLLRGYTF. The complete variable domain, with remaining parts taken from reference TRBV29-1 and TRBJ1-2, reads SAVISQKPSRDICQRGTSLTIQCQVDSQVTMMFWYRQQPGQSLTLIATANQGSEATYESGFVIDKFPISRPNLTFSTLTVSNMSPEDSSIYLCSVVTGGLLRGYTFGSGTRLTVV.

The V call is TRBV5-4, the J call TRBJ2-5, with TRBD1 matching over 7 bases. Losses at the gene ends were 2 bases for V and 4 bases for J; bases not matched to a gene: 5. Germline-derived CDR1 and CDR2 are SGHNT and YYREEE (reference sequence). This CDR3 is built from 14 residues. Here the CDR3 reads CASSLGQGVETQYF. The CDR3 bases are TGTGCCAGCAGCTTAGGCCAGGGGGTAGAGACCCAGTACTTC.

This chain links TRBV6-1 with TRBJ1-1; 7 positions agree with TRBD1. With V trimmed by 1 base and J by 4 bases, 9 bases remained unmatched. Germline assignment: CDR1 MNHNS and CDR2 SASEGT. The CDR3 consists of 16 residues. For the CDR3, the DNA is TGTGCCAGCAGTGAAGTCGCAGGGGGAATGGGCACTGAAGCTTTCTTT. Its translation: CASSEVAGGMGTEAFF.

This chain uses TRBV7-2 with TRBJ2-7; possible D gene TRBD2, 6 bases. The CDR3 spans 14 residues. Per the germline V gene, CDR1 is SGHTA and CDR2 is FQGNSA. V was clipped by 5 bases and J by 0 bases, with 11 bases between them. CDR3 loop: CASSQGLSSYEQYF. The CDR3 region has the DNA TGTGCCAGCAGCCAAGGACTAAGCTCCTACGAGCAGTACTTC. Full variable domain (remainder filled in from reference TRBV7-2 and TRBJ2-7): GAGVSQSPSNKVTEKGKDVELRCDPISGHTALYWYRQSLGQGLEFLIYFQGNSAPDKSGLPSDRFSAERTGGSVSTLTIQRTQQEDSAVYLCASSQGLSSYEQYFGPGTRLTVT.

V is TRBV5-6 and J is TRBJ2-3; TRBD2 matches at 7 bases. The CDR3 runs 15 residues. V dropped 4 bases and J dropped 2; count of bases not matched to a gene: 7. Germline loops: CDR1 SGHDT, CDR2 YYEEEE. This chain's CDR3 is CASSESRGDTDTQYF. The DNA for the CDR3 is TGTGCCAGCAGCGAGTCTCGGGGGGACACAGATACGCAGTATTTT.

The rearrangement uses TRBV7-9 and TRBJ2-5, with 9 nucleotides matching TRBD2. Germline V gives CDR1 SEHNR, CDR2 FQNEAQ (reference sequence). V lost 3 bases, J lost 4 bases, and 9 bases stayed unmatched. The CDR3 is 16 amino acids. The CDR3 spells CASSFLAGQGRETQYF. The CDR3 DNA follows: TGTGCCAGCAGCTTTCTAGCGGGGCAAGGGAGAGAGACCCAGTACTTC.

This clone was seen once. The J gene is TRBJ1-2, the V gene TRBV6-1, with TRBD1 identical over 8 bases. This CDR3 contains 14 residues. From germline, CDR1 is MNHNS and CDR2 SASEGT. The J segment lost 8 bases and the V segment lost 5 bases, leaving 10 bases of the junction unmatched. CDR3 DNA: TGTGCCAGCAGTCCCCTCACAGGGGGTTACGGCTACACCTTC. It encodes CASSPLTGGYGYTF.

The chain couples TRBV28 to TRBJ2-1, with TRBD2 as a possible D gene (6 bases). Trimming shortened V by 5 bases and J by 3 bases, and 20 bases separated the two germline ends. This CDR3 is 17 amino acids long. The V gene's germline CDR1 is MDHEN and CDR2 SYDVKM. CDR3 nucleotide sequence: TGTGCCAGCAGTCCCCCGGGACTTCTCCAAATCTACAATGAGCAGTTCTTC. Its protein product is CASSPPGLLQIYNEQFF. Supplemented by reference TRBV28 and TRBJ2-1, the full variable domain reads DVKVTQSSRYLVKRTGEKVFLECVQDMDHENMFWYRQDPGLGLRLIYFSYDVKMKEKGDIPEGYSVSREKKERFSLILESASTNQTSMYLCASSPPGLLQIYNEQFFGPGTRLTVL.

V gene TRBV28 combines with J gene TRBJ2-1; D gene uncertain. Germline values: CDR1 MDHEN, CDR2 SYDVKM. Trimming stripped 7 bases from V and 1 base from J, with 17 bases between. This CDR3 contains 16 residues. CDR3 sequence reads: CASIAATSRSYNEQFF. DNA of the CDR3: TGTGCCAGCATCGCCGCCACCTCCCGGTCCTACAATGAGCAGTTCTTC.

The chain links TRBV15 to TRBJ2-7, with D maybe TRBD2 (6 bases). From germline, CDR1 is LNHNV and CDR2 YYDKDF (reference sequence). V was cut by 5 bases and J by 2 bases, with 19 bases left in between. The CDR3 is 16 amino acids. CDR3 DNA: TGTGCCACCAGCCCGCGGGACCCCGTTCGAACCTACGAGCAGTACTTC. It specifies CATSPRDPVRTYEQYF.

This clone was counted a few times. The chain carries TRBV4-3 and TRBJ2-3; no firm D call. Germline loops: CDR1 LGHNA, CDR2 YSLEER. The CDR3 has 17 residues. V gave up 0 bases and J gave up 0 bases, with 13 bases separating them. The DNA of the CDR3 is TGCGCCAGCAGCCAAGATCTACGAGACTTAAGCACAGATACGCAGTATTTT. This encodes CASSQDLRDLSTDTQYF.

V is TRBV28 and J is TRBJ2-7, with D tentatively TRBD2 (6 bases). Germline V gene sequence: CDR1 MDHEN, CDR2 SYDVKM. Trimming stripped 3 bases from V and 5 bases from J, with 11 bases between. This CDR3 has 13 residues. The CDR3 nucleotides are TGTGCCAGCAGTTTGTCGGGGGTTAACGAGCAGTACTTC. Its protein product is CASSLSGVNEQYF.

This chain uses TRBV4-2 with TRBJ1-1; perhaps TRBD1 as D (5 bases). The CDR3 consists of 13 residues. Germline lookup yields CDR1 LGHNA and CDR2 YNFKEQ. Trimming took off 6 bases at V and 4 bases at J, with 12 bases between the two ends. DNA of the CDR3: TGTGCCAGCAGAACCAGGGCAGGCACTGAAGCTTTCTTT. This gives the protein CASRTRAGTEAFF.

CDR3 protein: CASSQELRGHEKLFF. CDR3 DNA sequence: TGTGCCAGCAGCCAAGAGCTGAGGGGGCATGAAAAACTGTTTTTT. The rearrangement links TRBV4-2 to TRBJ1-4, with TRBD1 identical over 7 bases. Trimming at V came to 0 bases and at J to 6 bases, leaving 4 bases not matched to a gene. The germline CDR1 and CDR2 sequences are LGHNA and YNFKEQ. The CDR3 contains 15 residues.

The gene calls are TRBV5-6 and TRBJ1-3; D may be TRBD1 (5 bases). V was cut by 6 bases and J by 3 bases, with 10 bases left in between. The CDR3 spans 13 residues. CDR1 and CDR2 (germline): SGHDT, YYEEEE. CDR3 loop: CASNRQSGNTIYF. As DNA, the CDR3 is TGTGCCAGCAATAGACAGAGTGGAAACACCATATATTTT.

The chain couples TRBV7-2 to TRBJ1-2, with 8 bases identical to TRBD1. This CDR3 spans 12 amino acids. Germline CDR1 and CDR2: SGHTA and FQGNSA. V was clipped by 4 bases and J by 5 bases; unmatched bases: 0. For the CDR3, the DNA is TGTGCCAGCAGCTGGACAGGGTATGGCTACACCTTC. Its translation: CASSWTGYGYTF.

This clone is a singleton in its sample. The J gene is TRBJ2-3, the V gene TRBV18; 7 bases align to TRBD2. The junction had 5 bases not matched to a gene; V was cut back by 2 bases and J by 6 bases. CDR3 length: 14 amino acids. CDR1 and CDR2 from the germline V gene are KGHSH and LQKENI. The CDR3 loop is CASSPELASDTQYF. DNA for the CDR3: TGTGCCAGCTCACCAGAACTAGCGAGCGATACGCAGTATTTT. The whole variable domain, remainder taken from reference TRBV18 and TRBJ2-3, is NAGVMQNPRHLVRRRGQEARLRCSPMKGHSHVYWYRQLPEEGLKFMVYLQKENIIDESGMPKERFSAEFPKEGPSILRIQQVVRGDSAAYFCASSPELASDTQYFGPGTRLTVL.

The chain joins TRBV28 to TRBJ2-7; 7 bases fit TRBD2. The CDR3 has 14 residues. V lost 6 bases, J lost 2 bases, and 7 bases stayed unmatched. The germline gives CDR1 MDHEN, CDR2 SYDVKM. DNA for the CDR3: TGTGCCAGCAGACGGACTAGTGATACCTACGAGCAGTACTTC. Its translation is CASRRTSDTYEQYF.

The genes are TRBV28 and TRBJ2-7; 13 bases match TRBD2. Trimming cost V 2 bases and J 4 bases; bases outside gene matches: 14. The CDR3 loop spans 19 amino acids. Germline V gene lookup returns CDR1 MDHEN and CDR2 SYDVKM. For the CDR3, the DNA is TGTGCCAGCAGTTTACTCCTGGACCGGACTAGCGGGAGTGGGTACGAGCAGTACTTC. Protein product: CASSLLLDRTSGSGYEQYF.